The sequence of this T cell receptor beta chain was determined in a study of beta chain features in type 1 diabetes. Overall study results and limits: Patients' naive, central memory and Treg TCRB repertoires seemed closer to one another than those of healthy donors. Moderate but significant shortening of TCRB CDR3s was recorded in all four CD4+ subsets from Type 1 diabetes patients. Possibly, sequencing cDNA over-represented cells that had high TCR expression levels.

Sequencing targeted expressed TCRB transcripts, as all isolated RNA had been reverse transcribed. Clones were read by immunoSEQ multiplex PCR, and TCRdb kept only the in-frame ones, dropping some. This sample has roughly 350,000 clones, with around 10% found just once. In total, each donor contributed a single heparinised blood draw that averaged around 100 mL. The CDR3 has 16 residues. In germline, CDR1 is SGHRS, CDR2 YFSETQ. The V segment lost 4 bases and the J segment 4 bases; nucleotides outside the gene matches: 8. Regarding this clone: The antigen remains unidentified.

The sequence derives from a man aged 25 to 45 with type 1 diabetes. This chain joins TRBV5-1 and TRBJ2-2; 9 bases are a match to TRBD2. The sample taken for sequencing was central memory CD4+ T cells from blood. The CDR3 is CASSGRLAALTGELFF. CDR3 nucleotides: TGCGCCAGCAGCGGAAGACTAGCGGCCCTCACCGGGGAGCTGTTTTTT.